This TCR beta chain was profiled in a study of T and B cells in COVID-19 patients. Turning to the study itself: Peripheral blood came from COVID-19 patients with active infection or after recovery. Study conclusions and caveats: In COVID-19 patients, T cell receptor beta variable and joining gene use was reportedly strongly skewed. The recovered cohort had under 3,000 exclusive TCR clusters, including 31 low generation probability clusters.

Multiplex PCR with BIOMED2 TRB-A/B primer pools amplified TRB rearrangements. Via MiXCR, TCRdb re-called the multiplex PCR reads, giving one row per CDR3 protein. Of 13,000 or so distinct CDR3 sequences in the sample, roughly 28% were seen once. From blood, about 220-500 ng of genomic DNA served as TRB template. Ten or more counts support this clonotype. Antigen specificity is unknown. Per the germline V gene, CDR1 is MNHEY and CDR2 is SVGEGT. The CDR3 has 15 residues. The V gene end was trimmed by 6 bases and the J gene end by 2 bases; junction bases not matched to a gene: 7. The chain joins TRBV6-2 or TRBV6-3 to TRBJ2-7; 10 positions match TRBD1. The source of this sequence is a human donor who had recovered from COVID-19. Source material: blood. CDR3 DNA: TGTGCCAGCAGGGACCGGGACAGGGGTCCCTACGAGCAGTACTTC. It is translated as CASRDRDRGPYEQYF.